This note documents a single T cell receptor beta chain sequence. This record comes from a study of OX40 agonist ivuxolimab in advanced cancers. Germline V gene data show CDR1 as LNHDA and CDR2 as SQIVND (reference sequence). The length of the CDR3 is 14 residues. Unmatched junction bases numbered 6, after V lost 3 bases and J lost 8 bases. Assay: immunoSEQ multiplex PCR; the TCRdb copy retains only in-frame clones and omits some. The sample comprises 50,000 to 70,000 clones, around 81% of which are singletons, and approximately 2.8% rests with the top ten. The chain combines TRBV19 with TRBJ2-1; 8 positions match TRBD2. This TCR was recovered from an adult with an advanced solid tumor such as melanoma, head and neck, liver or kidney cancer. The specimen was CD4+ or CD8+ T cells sorted from blood, collected in a trial of the OX40 agonist ivuxolimab. The CDR3: CASSMRLATDEQFF. The CDR3 nucleotides read TGTGCCAGTAGTATGCGACTAGCGACGGATGAGCAGTTCTTC.